This paragraph covers one T cell receptor (beta chain) sequence. This clonotype was detected a few times. Its specific antigen is unknown. Base qualities are not at hand, and no much larger clone is one base apart. This entry comes from a study of blood T cells in healthy people across ages (dated by TCRdb to 2015 to 2017). Turning to the overall study: In model experiments, roughly one uniquely barcoded TCR beta cDNA molecule per two T cells was captured by template switching. To track age-related changes in TCR beta repertoire diversity, the study relied on deep sequencing normalized with unique cDNA molecular identifiers. The donors were divided into four age groups: young (average roughly 15 years), middle-aged (under 40), aged (around 67) and long-lived (around 80). To avoid experimental bias, donors of different ages were distributed randomly across sequencing lanes. The study analyzed two additional independent replicas of 1 million unique cDNA reads from the same blood draw for two donors, one aged 18 to 29 and one aged 80 or older. Study-wide findings and limitations: Because profiling used bulk unsorted PBMCs, naive and antigen-experienced compartments could not be compared conclusively. Estimates of total diversity based on one million sequenced T cells were considered lower bounds and underestimates. The percentage of naive T cells measured by flow cytometry correlated strongly with observed TCR beta diversity. Compared with the aged group, the long-lived group had more naive CD4+ T cells, fewer expanded clones and increased TCR diversity, suggesting age selection. The CMV infection status of donors was not known, potentially confounding age-related changes in expanded clonotypes. Observed TCR beta diversity per million T cells fell roughly linearly with age, and a significant reduction was already apparent by age around 40.

V is clipped by 4 bases and J by 4 bases, and the sequence between their germline boundaries is 8 bases long. The germline V gene encodes CDR1 MNHNS and CDR2 SASEGT. Reading from cysteine to phenylalanine, the CDR3 counts 13 amino acids. Just the 39-base CDR3 DNA is kept, in frame starting at base 1. The library was generated by 5' RACE. Data came from an Illumina HiSeq 2500. The second PCR ran for about 7 to 11 cycles and used a J-beta primer mix along with a sample-barcoded 5' primer. Each TCR beta cDNA molecule received a unique molecular identifier from a template-switch 5' adaptor carrying 12 random nucleotides. Each sample yielded at least 2.5 million CDR3-containing paired-end reads. First-strand cDNA synthesis was performed from all RNA using the Mint cDNA synthesis kit, with priming by a TRBC-specific oligonucleotide. After uracil-DNA glycosylase treatment, a first 18-cycle PCR used universal primers M1SS and BC2_uni_R on all cDNA. The original methods were these. For normalization, 1 million high-quality reads, each with a distinct molecular identifier, were randomly selected from each sample. Reads with shared molecular identifiers were discarded instead of being binned into consensus sequences. MiTCR, with a Q25 quality threshold and the strictest error-elimination algorithm, was used for CDR3 identification, clonotype clustering and error correction. Lower-bound total TCR beta diversity was estimated with a nonparametric unseen species model using Euler transformation. The public reads were quality trimmed at Q25 with fastp and then assembled into clones with MiXCR by TCRdb, keeping productive beta chains. Each CDR3 protein gets just one entry, which takes the most common genes and DNA from the rows behind it. TCRdb's processing, not the authors' own work, is the source of the V and J calls. This sample holds about 1,400,000 distinct CDR3 sequences; around two fifths were observed only once. The ten largest account for 7.9% of the sample.

The donors were 40 or so Caucasian individuals from Russia, aged 6 to 90 years, who were systemically healthy. About 10 milliliters of peripheral blood were collected from each donor into EDTA-treated Vacutainer tubes. Ficoll-Paque density-gradient centrifugation was used to isolate PBMCs, with at least 6.5 million per sample. Total RNA, at least 6 micrograms per sample, was extracted from PBMCs with Trizol reagent. Naive CD45RAhigh/CD27high T cell percentages were measured by flow cytometry on a PBMC aliquot from every donor. The sample taken for sequencing was blood. The sequence was collected from a woman aged 18-29 years in good health. The chain is made from TRBV6-1 and TRBJ2-1; TRBD2 might be the D gene, on 6 matching bases. The CDR3 region reads CASSATRYNEQFF. The DNA reads as follows: TGTGCCAGCAGTGCGACTAGATACAATGAGCAGTTCTTC.